These T cell receptor beta chains were read from a single sample in a study of blood T cell repertoires in COVID-19. Clones were read by immunoSEQ multiplex PCR, and TCRdb kept only the in-frame ones, dropping some. The sample shows about 230,000 clones, 70% to 90% of them seen only once. The sequencing sample was made of peripheral blood. These receptor sequences come from a woman aged 70-85 years with active or convalescent COVID-19. Each CDR3 is given with its conserved first and last residue. A D gene is named only where the DNA matches it firmly. Not every row has a clone size; where given, it reads once, few, many or a size class.

v_call: TRBV2
d_call: TRBD1
j_call: TRBJ1-2
clone_size: NA
cdr3_nt: TGTGCCATCTCAGGGGTGGGACAGGGTGTCAATGGCTACACCTTC
cdr3_aa: CAISGVGQGVNGYTF

v_call: TRBV7-9
d_call: NA
j_call: TRBJ2-1
clone_size: NA
cdr3_nt: TGTGCCAGCAGCTTAGCCTCAATCCGACTGAGCTCCTACAATGAGCAGTTCTTC
cdr3_aa: CASSLASIRLSSYNEQFF

v_call: TRBV25-1
d_call: TRBD1
j_call: TRBJ2-6
clone_size: NA
cdr3_nt: TGTGCCAGCAGTTCGGACAGGTTCTCTGGGGCCAACGTCCTGACTTTC
cdr3_aa: CASSSDRFSGANVLTF

v_call: TRBV10-2
d_call: TRBD1
j_call: TRBJ2-7
clone_size: NA
cdr3_nt: TGCGCCAGCAGTCATTACAGGGGCGAGACCTACGAGCAGTACTTC
cdr3_aa: CASSHYRGETYEQYF

v_call: TRBV19
d_call: TRBD1
j_call: TRBJ1-1
clone_size: NA
cdr3_nt: TGTGCCAGTAGTATCAGGGGGGCTGACACTGAAGCTTTCTTT
cdr3_aa: CASSIRGADTEAFF

v_call: TRBV3-1/TRBV3-2
d_call: TRBD1
j_call: TRBJ1-1
clone_size: NA
cdr3_nt: TGTGCCAGCAACCAACAGGGGCCGGCTTTCTTT
cdr3_aa: CASNQQGPAFF

v_call: TRBV9
d_call: NA
j_call: TRBJ2-1
clone_size: once
cdr3_nt: TGTGCCAGCAGCCTCCGTGTCCCCTGGGAGAACAATGAGCAGTTCTTC
cdr3_aa: CASSLRVPWENNEQFF

v_call: TRBV29-1
d_call: NA
j_call: TRBJ2-7
clone_size: NA
cdr3_nt: TGCAGCGTCAGGGGTTACGAGCAGTACTTC
cdr3_aa: CSVRGYEQYF

v_call: TRBV12-3/TRBV12-4
d_call: NA
j_call: TRBJ1-6
clone_size: NA
cdr3_nt: TGTGCCAGCAGTTTAGGGGGGGAATCACCCCTCCACTTT
cdr3_aa: CASSLGGESPLHF

v_call: TRBV5-1
d_call: NA
j_call: TRBJ2-1
clone_size: NA
cdr3_nt: TGCGCCAGCAGGGGGGACTGGGAGCTCTACAATGAGCAGTTCTTC
cdr3_aa: CASRGDWELYNEQFF

v_call: TRBV18
d_call: NA
j_call: TRBJ2-7
clone_size: NA
cdr3_nt: TGTGCCAGCTCACCCCCGCGGGGCACCTACGAGCAGTACTTC
cdr3_aa: CASSPPRGTYEQYF

v_call: TRBV3-1/TRBV3-2
d_call: NA
j_call: TRBJ2-3
clone_size: NA
cdr3_nt: TGTGCCAGCAGCCATGCCGGGTTGGAAACAGATACGCAGTATTTT
cdr3_aa: CASSHAGLETDTQYF

v_call: TRBV6-5
d_call: NA
j_call: TRBJ1-1
clone_size: NA
cdr3_nt: TGTGCCAGCATCCCATACACTGAAGCTTTCTTT
cdr3_aa: CASIPYTEAFF

v_call: TRBV27
d_call: NA
j_call: TRBJ2-3
clone_size: NA
cdr3_nt: TGTGCCAGCAGCCCCCTCAGCACAGATACGCAGTATTTT
cdr3_aa: CASSPLSTDTQYF

v_call: TRBV27
d_call: NA
j_call: TRBJ1-3
clone_size: NA
cdr3_nt: TGTGCCAGCGAGGGCGGCGGGGTAGACACCATATATTTT
cdr3_aa: CASEGGGVDTIYF

v_call: TRBV10-3
d_call: NA
j_call: TRBJ2-7
clone_size: NA
cdr3_nt: TGTGCCATCAGCCTCCCTGAGGTCTACGAGCAGTACTTC
cdr3_aa: CAISLPEVYEQYF

v_call: TRBV9
d_call: NA
j_call: TRBJ1-1
clone_size: NA
cdr3_nt: TGTGCCAGCAGCCCCCGGGGTTTCAACACTGAAGCTTTCTTT
cdr3_aa: CASSPRGFNTEAFF

v_call: TRBV29-1
d_call: NA
j_call: TRBJ1-3
clone_size: once
cdr3_nt: TGCAGCGTTGGTTCAACTGGAAACACCATATATTTT
cdr3_aa: CSVGSTGNTIYF

v_call: TRBV5-1
d_call: NA
j_call: TRBJ2-5
clone_size: NA
cdr3_nt: TGCGCCAGCAGCTTACAGGGACACCTCCAAGAGACCCAGTACTTC
cdr3_aa: CASSLQGHLQETQYF

v_call: TRBV6-5
d_call: NA
j_call: TRBJ1-2
clone_size: NA
cdr3_nt: TGTGCCAGCAGTTACTCGTCAGGGTGGTCTAGGTATGGCTACACCTTC
cdr3_aa: CASSYSSGWSRYGYTF

v_call: TRBV7-9
d_call: TRBD1
j_call: TRBJ1-2
clone_size: once
cdr3_nt: TGTGCCAGCAGCTTTTCGGACAGGGATGGCTACACCTTC
cdr3_aa: CASSFSDRDGYTF

v_call: TRBV5-4
d_call: NA
j_call: TRBJ2-7
clone_size: NA
cdr3_nt: TGTGCCAGCAGCTTGGGGGACTCCTTAGGGGAGCAGTACTTC
cdr3_aa: CASSLGDSLGEQYF

v_call: TRBV5-5
d_call: TRBD2
j_call: TRBJ2-3
clone_size: few
cdr3_nt: TGTGCCAGCAGCTTGGCGCTAGCGGGAGGAGGCACAGATACGCAGTATTTT
cdr3_aa: CASSLALAGGGTDTQYF

v_call: TRBV3-1/TRBV3-2
d_call: NA
j_call: TRBJ2-5
clone_size: NA
cdr3_nt: TGTGCCAGCAGCCAAGATCCCGCATCCCTCGGGTACCAAGAGACCCAGTACTTC
cdr3_aa: CASSQDPASLGYQETQYF

v_call: TRBV19
d_call: NA
j_call: TRBJ1-3
clone_size: many
cdr3_nt: TGTGCCAGTAGTCCCCAAACGGGCACCATATATTTT
cdr3_aa: CASSPQTGTIYF

v_call: TRBV4-1
d_call: TRBD1
j_call: TRBJ1-6
clone_size: few
cdr3_nt: TGCGCCAGCAGCCAAGAGGACAGGGAGAATTCACCCCTCCACTTT
cdr3_aa: CASSQEDRENSPLHF

v_call: TRBV7-8
d_call: NA
j_call: TRBJ1-2
clone_size: NA
cdr3_nt: TGTGCCAGCAGCCCAGGGGATACGGGCTACACCTTC
cdr3_aa: CASSPGDTGYTF

v_call: TRBV29-1
d_call: NA
j_call: TRBJ2-3
clone_size: NA
cdr3_nt: TGCAGCGTTGCTATGGGGGGAGGCACAGATACGCAGTATTTT
cdr3_aa: CSVAMGGGTDTQYF

v_call: TRBV5-1
d_call: NA
j_call: TRBJ2-7
clone_size: NA
cdr3_nt: TGCGCCAGCAGCTTGGTTCTAGGCCTCTCCTACGAGCAGTACTTC
cdr3_aa: CASSLVLGLSYEQYF

v_call: TRBV7-9
d_call: NA
j_call: TRBJ2-7
clone_size: NA
cdr3_nt: TGTGCCAGCAGCCCCACGGCCGAGGACGAGCAGTACTTC
cdr3_aa: CASSPTAEDEQYF

v_call: TRBV19
d_call: TRBD2
j_call: TRBJ2-5
clone_size: NA
cdr3_nt: TGTGCCAGTAGTGAAGACCCTAGCGGGGTTGGAGAGACCCAGTACTTC
cdr3_aa: CASSEDPSGVGETQYF

v_call: TRBV6-1
d_call: TRBD1
j_call: TRBJ2-1
clone_size: NA
cdr3_nt: TGTGCCAGCAGTGAAGCGACAGGGCTGAGCTCCTACAATGAGCAGTTCTTC
cdr3_aa: CASSEATGLSSYNEQFF

v_call: TRBV19
d_call: NA
j_call: TRBJ2-2
clone_size: few
cdr3_nt: TGTGCCAGTCGTCGGGACACTTCGAACACCGGGGAGCTGTTTTTT
cdr3_aa: CASRRDTSNTGELFF

v_call: TRBV12-3/TRBV12-4
d_call: NA
j_call: TRBJ2-2
clone_size: NA
cdr3_nt: TGTGCCAGCAGTATCCTTAGTGCTGGGGAGCTGTTTTTT
cdr3_aa: CASSILSAGELFF

v_call: TRBV10-3
d_call: TRBD1
j_call: TRBJ2-3
clone_size: NA
cdr3_nt: TGTGCCATCAGTGCAAGTGAGGGACAGGGATGGACAGATACGCAGTATTTT
cdr3_aa: CAISASEGQGWTDTQYF